This TCR beta chain is drawn from a study of PD-1 blockade in classical Hodgkin lymphoma. Findings and limits, study-wide: Lower baseline TCR diversity was reported for newly diagnosed patients than for healthy donors. Whatever underlies the repertoire differences (possibly disease activity or prior therapy) remains undefined. Lower baseline TCR diversity marked trial partial responders and progressors.

As concerns this clone: Its antigen remains unknown.

The method was immunoSEQ multiplex PCR; TCRdb's version includes in-frame clones alone and lacks a portion of them. Of 45,000 to 55,000 clones listed, about two thirds were seen once; the top ten hold about 15%. Germline-derived CDR1 and CDR2 are GTSNPN and SVGIG (reference sequence). The length of the CDR3 is 14 residues. V lost 2 bases, J lost 4 bases, and 5 bases stayed unmatched. Every single patient, without exception, relapsed after autologous stem cell transplantation, and brentuximab vedotin exposure varied. Responses achieved at best were complete response, partial response or progressive disease.

The sequence was obtained from a human donor with classical Hodgkin lymphoma. The specimen comprised peripheral blood mononuclear cells (PBMCs), sampled before the second cycle of nivolumab. The chain employs TRBV30 and TRBJ2-1; TRBD2 matches 7 bases. CDR3 protein: CAWSPGGRYNEQFF. In DNA form, the CDR3 reads TGTGCCTGGAGTCCCGGCGGGAGATACAATGAGCAGTTCTTC.